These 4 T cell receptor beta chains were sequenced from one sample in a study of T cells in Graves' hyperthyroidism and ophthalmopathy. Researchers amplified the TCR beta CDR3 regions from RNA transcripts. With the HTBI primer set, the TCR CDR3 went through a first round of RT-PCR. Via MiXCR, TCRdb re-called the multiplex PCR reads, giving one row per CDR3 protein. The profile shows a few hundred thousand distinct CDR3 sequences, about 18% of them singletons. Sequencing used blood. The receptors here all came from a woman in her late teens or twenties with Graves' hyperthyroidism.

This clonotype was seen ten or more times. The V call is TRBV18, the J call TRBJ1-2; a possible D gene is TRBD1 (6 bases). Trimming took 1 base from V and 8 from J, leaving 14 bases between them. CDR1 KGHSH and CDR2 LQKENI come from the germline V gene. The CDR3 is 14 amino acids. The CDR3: CASSPLKGGEGYTF. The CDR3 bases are TGTGCCAGCTCACCACTCAAAGGGGGAGAGGGCTACACCTTC.

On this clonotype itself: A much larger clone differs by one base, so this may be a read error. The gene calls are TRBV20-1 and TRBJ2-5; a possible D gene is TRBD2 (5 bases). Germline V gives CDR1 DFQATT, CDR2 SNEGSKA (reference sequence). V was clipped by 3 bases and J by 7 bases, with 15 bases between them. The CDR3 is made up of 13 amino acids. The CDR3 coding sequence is TGCAGTGCTAGCGAGGGCGCTTTGGGGACCCAGTACTTC. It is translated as CSASEGALGTQYF.

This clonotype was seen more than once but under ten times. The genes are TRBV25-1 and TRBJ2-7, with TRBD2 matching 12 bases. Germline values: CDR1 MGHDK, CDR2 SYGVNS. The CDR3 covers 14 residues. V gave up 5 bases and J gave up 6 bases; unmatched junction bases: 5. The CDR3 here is CASSNPGLAGEQYF. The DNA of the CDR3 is TGTGCCAGCAGTAACCCGGGACTAGCGGGCGAGCAGTACTTC.

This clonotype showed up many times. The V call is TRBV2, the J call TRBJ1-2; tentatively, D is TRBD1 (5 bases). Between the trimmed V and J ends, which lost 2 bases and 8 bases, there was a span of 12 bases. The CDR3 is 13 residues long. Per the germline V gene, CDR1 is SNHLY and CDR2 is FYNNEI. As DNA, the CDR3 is TGTGCCAGCAGTGAATTGGCAGGGAGCGGCTACACCTTC. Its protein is CASSELAGSGYTF. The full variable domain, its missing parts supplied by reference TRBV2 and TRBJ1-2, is EPEVTQTPSHQVTQMGQEVILRCVPISNHLYFYWYRQILGQKVEFLVSFYNNEISEKSEIFDDQFSVERPDGSNFTLKIRSTKLEDSAMYFCASSELAGSGYTFGSGTRLTVV.